Listed below are T cell receptor beta chains from one sample, sequenced in a study of blood T cell repertoires in COVID-19. The table came from immunoSEQ multiplex PCR; TCRdb's copy has only in-frame clones and leaves some out. The sample yields hundreds of thousands of clones, 75% to 90% seen once. The sample taken for sequencing was peripheral blood. These receptors were taken from a woman aged 25-40 years who had recovered from COVID-19. Each CDR3 is given with its conserved first and last residue. D genes are given only for firm matches. Part of the rows lack a size; the others show once, few, many or a class for expanded clones.

TRBJ1-3	TRBV2	15	NA	NA	TGTGCCAGCAGTGAAGCGACGGGGGTAGGAAACACCATATATTTT	CASSEATGVGNTIYF
TRBJ1-2	TRBV5-4	12	NA	NA	TGTGCCAGCGGCAAGACTAACTATGGCTACACCTTC	CASGKTNYGYTF
TRBJ2-3	TRBV11-3	16	TRBD2	NA	TGTGCCAGCAGCATCGGGACTAGCAGCCGCACAGATACGCAGTATTTT	CASSIGTSSRTDTQYF
TRBJ1-1	TRBV2	13	NA	few	TGTGCCAGCAGTCCCTTCGTGAACACTGAAGCTTTCTTT	CASSPFVNTEAFF
TRBJ1-2	TRBV19	13	NA	NA	TGTGCCAGTAGTATCCCGGGAAGCTATGGCTACACCTTC	CASSIPGSYGYTF
TRBJ2-2	TRBV19	15	TRBD2	NA	TGTGCCAGTAGTATAGGGACTAGGGCCACCGGGGAGCTGTTTTTT	CASSIGTRATGELFF
TRBJ2-7	TRBV27	15	TRBD1	NA	TGTGCCAGCAGTATGAACCGGGACAGGTTTTACGAGCAGTACTTC	CASSMNRDRFYEQYF
TRBJ2-7	TRBV7-2	15	TRBD2	once	TGTGCCAGCACCTGGACTAGCGGGGGGGCTTACGAGCAGTACTTC	CASTWTSGGAYEQYF
TRBJ1-4	TRBV5-1	15	TRBD1	NA	TGCGCCAGCAGCCCCGTACAGGGGACTAATGAAAAACTGTTTTTT	CASSPVQGTNEKLFF
TRBJ2-1	TRBV24-1	13	NA	NA	TGTGCCACCAGTGCAGGGTCCTACAATGAGCAGTTCTTC	CATSAGSYNEQFF
TRBJ2-1	TRBV29-1	17	TRBD1	NA	TGCAGCGTTGAAGCCAACAGGGGCCCTGACTCCTACAATGAGCAGTTCTTC	CSVEANRGPDSYNEQFF
TRBJ2-3	TRBV3-1/TRBV3-2	16	NA	once	TGTGCCAGCAGCTTCTACTTGAGCGGGCGGACAGATACGCAGTATTTT	CASSFYLSGRTDTQYF
TRBJ1-2	TRBV6-6	13	NA	NA	TGTGCCAGCAGTGAGGGATTCAACTATGGCTACACCTTC	CASSEGFNYGYTF
TRBJ1-1	TRBV12-3/TRBV12-4	12	NA	NA	TGTGCCAGCAGTTTTACGGGCACTGAAGCTTTCTTT	CASSFTGTEAFF
TRBJ2-3	TRBV5-4	16	TRBD2	NA	TGTGCCAGTAAACCCGGGACTACTCAAAGCACAGATACGCAGTATTTT	CASKPGTTQSTDTQYF